This T cell receptor (beta chain) was identified in a study of blood T cells in healthy people across ages. Through a sample-barcoded 5' primer and a J-beta primer mix, a second PCR was run for 7 to 11 cycles. Every cDNA was tagged by a template-switch adaptor with 12 random nucleotides. TCRdb ran MiXCR on the 5' RACE reads and lists one entry per CDR3 protein. The sample carries 1.5 million to 2 million distinct CDR3 sequences, around 40% recorded once. Drawing of peripheral blood yielded roughly 9.8 milliliters from each donor. This clonotype was observed a handful of times. V trimming: 7 bases; J trimming: 8 bases; junction bases outside the gene matches: 19. The CDR3 has 16 residues. The V gene's germline CDR1 is MNHNS and CDR2 SASEGT.

This TCR derives from a human donor in good health. Sequences were obtained from blood. The V gene is TRBV6-1, the J gene TRBJ1-2; 7 positions agree with TRBD1. CDR3 amino acids: CASTNNGQAPLFGYTF. The DNA of the CDR3 is TGTGCCAGCACAAACAATGGACAGGCGCCCTTATTCGGCTACACCTTC.